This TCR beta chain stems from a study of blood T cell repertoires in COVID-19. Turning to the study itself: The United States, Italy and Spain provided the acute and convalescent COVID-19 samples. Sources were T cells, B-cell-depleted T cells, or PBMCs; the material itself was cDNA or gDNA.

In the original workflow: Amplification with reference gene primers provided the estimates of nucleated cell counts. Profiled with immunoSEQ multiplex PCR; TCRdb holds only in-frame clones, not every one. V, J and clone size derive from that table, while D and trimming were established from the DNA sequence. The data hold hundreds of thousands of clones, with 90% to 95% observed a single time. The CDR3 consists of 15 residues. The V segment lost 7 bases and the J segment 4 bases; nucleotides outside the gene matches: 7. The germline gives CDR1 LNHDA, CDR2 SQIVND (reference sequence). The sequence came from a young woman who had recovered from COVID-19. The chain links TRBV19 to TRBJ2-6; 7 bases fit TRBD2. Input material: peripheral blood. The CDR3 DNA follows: TGTGCCAGTATCGCGGGAGTTCCCGGGGCCAACGTCCTGACTTTC. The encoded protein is CASIAGVPGANVLTF.